A selection of T cell receptor beta chains follows, all from one sample in a study of blood T cell repertoires in COVID-19. TCRdb keeps only in-frame clones here, not all; method: immunoSEQ multiplex PCR. Among over 250,000 clones, 86% were seen once, and the ten largest hold roughly 9.8%. Sequencing input: peripheral blood. These receptors all come from a man between 40 and 49 years old who had recovered from COVID-19. The CDR3 runs from the conserved cysteine through the conserved F or W. Each record gives: clone size, V gene, J gene, D gene, CDR3 DNA, CDR3 protein. A D gene is named only where the DNA matches it firmly. Size values are once, few and many counts, or a class for expanded clones, and some rows have none.

clone size: .
V gene: TRBV19
J gene: TRBJ2-3
D gene: TRBD2
CDR3 DNA: TGTGCCAGTAGGTGGGGGGGTACGCAGTATTTT
CDR3 protein: CASRWGGTQYF

clone size: .
V gene: TRBV6-5
J gene: TRBJ1-3
D gene: .
CDR3 DNA: TGTGCCAGCAGTTCCACAGGGTCTGGAAACACCATATATTTT
CDR3 protein: CASSSTGSGNTIYF

clone size: .
V gene: TRBV18
J gene: TRBJ2-7
D gene: TRBD2
CDR3 DNA: TGTGCCAGCTCACACCGGAGTCTAGCGGGAAGGTACGAGCAGTACTTC
CDR3 protein: CASSHRSLAGRYEQYF

clone size: .
V gene: TRBV27
J gene: TRBJ1-1
D gene: TRBD1
CDR3 DNA: TGTGCCAGCATTGGCCGGGGACAGGGTCTTCCTGAAGCTTTCTTT
CDR3 protein: CASIGRGQGLPEAFF

clone size: .
V gene: TRBV7-9
J gene: TRBJ2-1
D gene: TRBD2
CDR3 DNA: TGTGCCAGCAGCCCCCGACTAGCGGCGAGGCGGGATGAGCAGTTCTTC
CDR3 protein: CASSPRLAARRDEQFF

clone size: .
V gene: TRBV9
J gene: TRBJ2-2
D gene: .
CDR3 DNA: TGTGCCAGCAGCGTTAGCACCGGGGAGCTGTTTTTT
CDR3 protein: CASSVSTGELFF

clone size: .
V gene: TRBV5-1
J gene: TRBJ1-6
D gene: TRBD1
CDR3 DNA: TGCGCCACTCGTCGGGACAGGTTTCGTTCACCCCTCCACTTT
CDR3 protein: CATRRDRFRSPLHF

clone size: .
V gene: TRBV18
J gene: TRBJ2-1
D gene: .
CDR3 DNA: TGTGCCAGCTCACAGACAGCTTACACCTACAATGAGCAGTTCTTC
CDR3 protein: CASSQTAYTYNEQFF

clone size: .
V gene: TRBV12-3/TRBV12-4
J gene: TRBJ2-1
D gene: .
CDR3 DNA: TGTGCCAGCACCCATTTAGCGGTGCAGCAGTTCTTC
CDR3 protein: CASTHLAVQQFF

clone size: .
V gene: TRBV12-3/TRBV12-4
J gene: TRBJ2-5
D gene: TRBD1
CDR3 DNA: TGTGCCAGCAGTCGGACAGGGGCGGGGACCCAGTACTTC
CDR3 protein: CASSRTGAGTQYF

clone size: .
V gene: TRBV18
J gene: TRBJ2-1
D gene: TRBD2
CDR3 DNA: TGTGCCAGCTCACCATTCGGACTAGCGGGGTTCTACAATGAGCAGTTCTTC
CDR3 protein: CASSPFGLAGFYNEQFF

clone size: once
V gene: TRBV7-9
J gene: TRBJ2-1
D gene: TRBD2
CDR3 DNA: TGTGCCAGCAGCTCAGATGGGACTAGCGGGAGTAAGGTGTTCTATGAGCAGTTCTTC
CDR3 protein: CASSSDGTSGSKVFYEQFF

clone size: few
V gene: TRBV19
J gene: TRBJ1-2
D gene: TRBD1
CDR3 DNA: TGTGCCAGGACCCCCCTAGACAGGGGGCCTTCTAACTATGGCTACACCTTC
CDR3 protein: CARTPLDRGPSNYGYTF

clone size: .
V gene: TRBV5-1
J gene: TRBJ2-5
D gene: .
CDR3 DNA: TGCGCCAGCACTCCAGGGTCGTGGGAGACCCAGTACTTC
CDR3 protein: CASTPGSWETQYF

clone size: .
V gene: TRBV7-2
J gene: TRBJ1-5
D gene: .
CDR3 DNA: TGTGCCAGCAGCTTAGGGCAGGCGAGCAATCAGCCCCAGCATTTT
CDR3 protein: CASSLGQASNQPQHF

clone size: .
V gene: TRBV30
J gene: TRBJ1-2
D gene: .
CDR3 DNA: TGTGCCTGGAGTGTAATCAGGGCCTATGGCTACACCTTC
CDR3 protein: CAWSVIRAYGYTF

clone size: .
V gene: TRBV6-6
J gene: TRBJ2-3
D gene: .
CDR3 DNA: TGTGCCAGCAGTCAGGACTCCGATACGCAGTATTTT
CDR3 protein: CASSQDSDTQYF

clone size: .
V gene: TRBV7-6
J gene: TRBJ2-1
D gene: .
CDR3 DNA: TGTGCCAGCAGCTTACAGAGCGGGACAATCTACAATGAGCAGTTCTTC
CDR3 protein: CASSLQSGTIYNEQFF

clone size: .
V gene: TRBV2
J gene: TRBJ2-5
D gene: .
CDR3 DNA: TGTGCCAGCAAAGGGAACGCGGGCTATCAAGAGACCCAGTACTTC
CDR3 protein: CASKGNAGYQETQYF

clone size: .
V gene: TRBV7-2
J gene: TRBJ1-1
D gene: TRBD1
CDR3 DNA: TGTGCCAGCAGCTTAGCCGGGACAGGGGGGACTGAAGCTTTCTTT
CDR3 protein: CASSLAGTGGTEAFF

clone size: .
V gene: TRBV29-1
J gene: TRBJ2-5
D gene: .
CDR3 DNA: TGCAGCGTTCGTTCGGCGGTCGAGACCCAGTACTTC
CDR3 protein: CSVRSAVETQYF

clone size: .
V gene: TRBV27
J gene: TRBJ2-7
D gene: TRBD2
CDR3 DNA: TGTGCCAGCAGAAGGGCGGGAGGGCCCAACGAGCAGTACTTC
CDR3 protein: CASRRAGGPNEQYF

clone size: .
V gene: TRBV14
J gene: TRBJ1-2
D gene: .
CDR3 DNA: TGTGCCAGCAGCCAAGTCGACAATTTTAACTATGGCTACACCTTC
CDR3 protein: CASSQVDNFNYGYTF

clone size: .
V gene: TRBV9
J gene: TRBJ1-1
D gene: .
CDR3 DNA: TGTGCCAGCAGCGTAGGGGGCAAAATGAACACTGAAGCTTTCTTT
CDR3 protein: CASSVGGKMNTEAFF

clone size: once
V gene: TRBV7-9
J gene: TRBJ1-1
D gene: .
CDR3 DNA: TGTGCCAGCAGCTTCTCCAGGGGGAACACTGAAGCTTTCTTT
CDR3 protein: CASSFSRGNTEAFF

clone size: .
V gene: TRBV19
J gene: TRBJ1-5
D gene: .
CDR3 DNA: TGTGCCAGTAGTCGCCTCCGACAGAATAGCAATCAGCCCCAGCATTTT
CDR3 protein: CASSRLRQNSNQPQHF

clone size: once
V gene: TRBV5-4
J gene: TRBJ2-7
D gene: .
CDR3 DNA: TGTGCCAGCAGCTCCATTGGTGGGGGATCAGGGGCACCCTACTACGAGCAGTACTTC
CDR3 protein: CASSSIGGGSGAPYYEQYF

clone size: .
V gene: TRBV27
J gene: TRBJ2-7
D gene: TRBD1
CDR3 DNA: TGTGCCAGCAGCCCGCTTCCCCAGGGGGTCTCCTACGAGCAGTACTTC
CDR3 protein: CASSPLPQGVSYEQYF

clone size: once
V gene: TRBV13
J gene: TRBJ2-7
D gene: .
CDR3 DNA: TGTGCCAGCAGCATCAGTGGCCTGGGCCAGGACAGTAACTACGAGCAGTACTTC
CDR3 protein: CASSISGLGQDSNYEQYF

clone size: once
V gene: TRBV3-1/TRBV3-2
J gene: TRBJ1-3
D gene: .
CDR3 DNA: TGTGCCAGCAGCCAGGGAGGAATCTCTGGAAACACCATATATTTT
CDR3 protein: CASSQGGISGNTIYF

clone size: few
V gene: TRBV28
J gene: TRBJ2-4
D gene: .
CDR3 DNA: TGTGCCAGCGGGTCGAGACTAGCCAAAAACATTCAGTACTTC
CDR3 protein: CASGSRLAKNIQYF

clone size: .
V gene: TRBV21-1
J gene: TRBJ2-3
D gene: .
CDR3 DNA: TGTGCCAGCAGCAAGGGACTAGCGGGAGGGCCCCGCACAGATACGCAGTATTTT
CDR3 protein: CASSKGLAGGPRTDTQYF

clone size: once
V gene: TRBV3-1/TRBV3-2
J gene: TRBJ1-6
D gene: .
CDR3 DNA: TGTGCCAGCAGCCCCGACAGATATAATTCACCCCTCCACTTT
CDR3 protein: CASSPDRYNSPLHF

clone size: .
V gene: TRBV27
J gene: TRBJ2-7
D gene: .
CDR3 DNA: TGTGCCAGCAGTTTGGAGGGGCGAGAGCAGTACTTC
CDR3 protein: CASSLEGREQYF

clone size: .
V gene: TRBV7-3
J gene: TRBJ2-5
D gene: TRBD1
CDR3 DNA: TGTGCCAGCAGCCCTGGACAGGGCGTAGAGACCCAGTACTTC
CDR3 protein: CASSPGQGVETQYF

clone size: .
V gene: TRBV9
J gene: TRBJ1-2
D gene: .
CDR3 DNA: TGTGCCAGCAGCGCCCAGGGGATTCAGGGCTACACCTTC
CDR3 protein: CASSAQGIQGYTF

clone size: once
V gene: TRBV19
J gene: TRBJ1-5
D gene: .
CDR3 DNA: TGTGCCAGTAGTCCAATGGGCGCGGGTACAGGGTTACAGCCCCAGCATTTT
CDR3 protein: CASSPMGAGTGLQPQHF

clone size: .
V gene: TRBV27
J gene: TRBJ1-1
D gene: TRBD1
CDR3 DNA: TGTGCCAGCAACCTATTCGGGACAGGGCTGAGCACTGAAGCTTTCTTT
CDR3 protein: CASNLFGTGLSTEAFF

clone size: .
V gene: TRBV6-5
J gene: TRBJ2-7
D gene: TRBD2
CDR3 DNA: TGCGGACTAGCGGGGAGTTATGAGCAGTACTTC
CDR3 protein: CGLAGSYEQYF

clone size: .
V gene: TRBV27
J gene: TRBJ2-2
D gene: .
CDR3 DNA: TGTGCCAGCAGCTGGAGACCGGGACAAAAGAACACCGGGGAGCTGTTTTTT
CDR3 protein: CASSWRPGQKNTGELFF

clone size: .
V gene: TRBV5-4
J gene: TRBJ2-1
D gene: .
CDR3 DNA: TGTGCCAGCAGCTTGAGTAGCACCTCCTACAATGAGCAGTTCTTC
CDR3 protein: CASSLSSTSYNEQFF

clone size: .
V gene: TRBV19
J gene: TRBJ1-1
D gene: .
CDR3 DNA: TGTGCCAGTCACCGGGACACGGTCGGGATTGAAGCTTTCTTT
CDR3 protein: CASHRDTVGIEAFF

clone size: .
V gene: TRBV2
J gene: TRBJ2-1
D gene: .
CDR3 DNA: TGTGCCAGCAGTTACCTTTCAAGCGATCAAGACAATGAGCAGTTCTTC
CDR3 protein: CASSYLSSDQDNEQFF

clone size: few
V gene: TRBV6-6
J gene: TRBJ2-7
D gene: .
CDR3 DNA: TGTGCCAGCAGACTGACTGCGGACTCCTACGAGCAGTACTTC
CDR3 protein: CASRLTADSYEQYF

clone size: .
V gene: TRBV5-6
J gene: TRBJ2-7
D gene: .
CDR3 DNA: TGTGCCAGCAGCTTGGACAGAACCTACGAGCAGTACTTC
CDR3 protein: CASSLDRTYEQYF

clone size: .
V gene: TRBV29-1
J gene: TRBJ2-7
D gene: .
CDR3 DNA: TGCAGCGTCCACTGGGCCACGGCTCCCTACGAGCAGTACTTC
CDR3 protein: CSVHWATAPYEQYF

clone size: .
V gene: TRBV19
J gene: TRBJ2-3
D gene: TRBD2
CDR3 DNA: TGTGCCAGTAGTATTGCGGGGACTAGCGGGATAGATACGCAGTATTTT
CDR3 protein: CASSIAGTSGIDTQYF

clone size: .
V gene: TRBV5-1
J gene: TRBJ2-7
D gene: TRBD2
CDR3 DNA: TGCGCCAGCAGCTTGGCACCAGCGGGGTCCTCCTACGAGCAGTACTTC
CDR3 protein: CASSLAPAGSSYEQYF